What follows describes a single T cell receptor (beta chain). Its antigen is as yet unknown. These data originate in a study of T cell repertoires in cytomegalovirus infection. Study as a whole: Use of recently identified HLA-C-restricted and well-studied HLA-B-restricted CMV epitopes was part of the study. CMV infection and matching HLA type were both indicated by public TCR beta signatures.

This CDR3 has 15 residues. From germline, CDR1 is SGHVS and CDR2 FQNEAQ. After removal of 5 bases from V and 6 bases from J, the junction contained 5 bases not matched to a gene. General study results and limits: Ex vivo responses were dominated by HLA-C-restricted CMV-specific TCR beta clonotypes.

One entry per CDR3 protein results from TCRdb running MiXCR on the reads. Among 110,000 or so distinct CDR3 sequences, about 33% were seen once, and the ten largest hold 35% to 50%. V gene TRBV7-8 combines with J gene TRBJ1-6; 9 bases map to TRBD1. The input for sequencing was CD8+ T cells from cultured PBMCs, taken from culture after CMV antigen stimulation. This sequence was found in a human donor in good health (CMV status not recorded). Some clones in this sample may be carry-over from other donors' samples. Here the CDR3 DNA reads TGTGCCAGCAGCCTAAACAGGGGGCTTAATTCACCCCTCCACTTT. It encodes CASSLNRGLNSPLHF.